This T cell receptor (beta chain) emerged from a study of lymphopenia after photon versus proton radiotherapy. A remark on this clone: The antigen is undetermined.

Findings of the study overall: Survival link was tested only in deceased patients; proton benefit remains a possibility. After lymphocyte nadir, photon-treated repertoires showed oligoclonal expansion, especially CD8+ Temra. A bigger post-nadir fall in TCR diversity correlated inversely with survival time in deceased patients. Proton therapy kept repertoires fairly stable, unlike photons, which gained effector/memory cells.

Looked up from germline, CDR1 is MNHNY and CDR2 is SVGAGI (reference sequence). V was pared by 3 bases and J by 2 bases, with 10 bases between. The CDR3 has 14 residues. The data were produced by immunoSEQ multiplex PCR, yet TCRdb's version contains in-frame clones alone and is incomplete. The profile shows under 65,000 clones, 65% to 85% of them singletons. The source material was peripheral blood, sampled from a patient treated with proton-based radiotherapy. V is TRBV6-6 and J is TRBJ1-2; D ambiguous. This TCR derives from a man aged 55 to 70 with pancreatic cancer. CDR3: CASSYPATNYGYTF. The CDR3 DNA sequence: TGTGCCAGCAGTTATCCGGCGACAAACTATGGCTACACCTTC.